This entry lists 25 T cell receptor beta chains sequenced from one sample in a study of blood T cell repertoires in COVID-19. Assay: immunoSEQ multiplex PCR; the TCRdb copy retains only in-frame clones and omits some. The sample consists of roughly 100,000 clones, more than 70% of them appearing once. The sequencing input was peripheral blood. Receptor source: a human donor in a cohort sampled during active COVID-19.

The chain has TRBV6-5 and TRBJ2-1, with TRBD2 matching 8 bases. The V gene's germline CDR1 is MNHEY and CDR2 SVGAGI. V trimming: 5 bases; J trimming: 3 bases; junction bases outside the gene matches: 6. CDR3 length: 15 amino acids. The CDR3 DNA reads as TGTGCCAGCAGTCCGACTAGCGAGGACTACAATGAGCAGTTCTTC. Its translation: CASSPTSEDYNEQFF.

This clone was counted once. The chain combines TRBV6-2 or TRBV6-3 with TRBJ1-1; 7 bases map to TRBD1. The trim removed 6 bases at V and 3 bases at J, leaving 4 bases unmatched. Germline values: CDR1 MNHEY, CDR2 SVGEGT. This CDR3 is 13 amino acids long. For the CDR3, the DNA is TGTGCCAGCAGCCAGGGACAGCACACTGAAGCTTTCTTT. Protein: CASSQGQHTEAFF.

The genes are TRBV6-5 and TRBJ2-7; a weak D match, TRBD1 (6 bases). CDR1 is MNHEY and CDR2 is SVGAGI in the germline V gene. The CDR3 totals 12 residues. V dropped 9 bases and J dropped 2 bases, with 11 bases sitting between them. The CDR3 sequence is CARLHRAYEQYF. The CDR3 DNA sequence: TGTGCCAGACTCCACAGGGCCTACGAGCAGTACTTC.

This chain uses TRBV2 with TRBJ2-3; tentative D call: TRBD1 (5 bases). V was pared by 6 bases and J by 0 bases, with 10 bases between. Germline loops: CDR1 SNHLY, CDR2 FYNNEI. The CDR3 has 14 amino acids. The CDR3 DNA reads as TGTGCCAGCAGCCGGTCAGGGAGCACAGATACGCAGTATTTT. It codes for CASSRSGSTDTQYF. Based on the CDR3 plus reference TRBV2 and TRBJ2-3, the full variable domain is EPEVTQTPSHQVTQMGQEVILRCVPISNHLYFYWYRQILGQKVEFLVSFYNNEISEKSEIFDDQFSVERPDGSNFTLKIRSTKLEDSAMYFCASSRSGSTDTQYFGPGTRLTVL.

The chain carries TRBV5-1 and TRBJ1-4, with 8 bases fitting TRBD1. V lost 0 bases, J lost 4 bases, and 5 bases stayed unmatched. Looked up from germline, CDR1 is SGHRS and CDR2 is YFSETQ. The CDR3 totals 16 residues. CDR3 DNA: TGCGCCAGCAGCTTGGAGACAGGGGCCCTTAATGAAAAACTGTTTTTT. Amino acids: CASSLETGALNEKLFF.

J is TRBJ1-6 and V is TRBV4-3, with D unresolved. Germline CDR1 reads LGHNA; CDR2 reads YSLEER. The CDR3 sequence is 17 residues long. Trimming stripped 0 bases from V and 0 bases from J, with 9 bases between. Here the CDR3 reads CASSQDSRSSYNSPLHF. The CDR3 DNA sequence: TGCGCCAGCAGCCAAGATAGTAGGAGCTCCTATAATTCACCCCTCCACTTT.

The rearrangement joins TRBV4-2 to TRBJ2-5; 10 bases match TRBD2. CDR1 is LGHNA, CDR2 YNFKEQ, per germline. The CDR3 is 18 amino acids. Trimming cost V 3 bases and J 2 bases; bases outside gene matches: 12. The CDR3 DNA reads TGTGCCAGCAGCCACGGGACTAGCGCCACTCCGAGACAAGAGACCCAGTACTTC. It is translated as CASSHGTSATPRQETQYF.

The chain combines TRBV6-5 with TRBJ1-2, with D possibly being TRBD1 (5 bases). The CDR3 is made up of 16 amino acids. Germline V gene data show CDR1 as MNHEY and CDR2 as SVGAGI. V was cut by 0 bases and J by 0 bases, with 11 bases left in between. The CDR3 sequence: CASSYSIGGANYGYTF. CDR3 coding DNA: TGTGCCAGCAGTTACTCGATCGGGGGGGCTAACTATGGCTACACCTTC.

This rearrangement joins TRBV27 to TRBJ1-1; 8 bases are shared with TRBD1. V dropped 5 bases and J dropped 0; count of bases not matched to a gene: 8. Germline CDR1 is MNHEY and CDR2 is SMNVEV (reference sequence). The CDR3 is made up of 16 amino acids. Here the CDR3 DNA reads TGTGCCAGCAGTGGGCGGACAGGGAGGATGAACACTGAAGCTTTCTTT. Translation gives CASSGRTGRMNTEAFF.

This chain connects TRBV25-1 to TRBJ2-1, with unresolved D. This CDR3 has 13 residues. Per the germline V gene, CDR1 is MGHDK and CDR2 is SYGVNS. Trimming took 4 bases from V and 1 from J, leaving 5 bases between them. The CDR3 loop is CASSALSYNEQFF. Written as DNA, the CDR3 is TGTGCCAGCAGTGCTCTTTCCTACAATGAGCAGTTCTTC.

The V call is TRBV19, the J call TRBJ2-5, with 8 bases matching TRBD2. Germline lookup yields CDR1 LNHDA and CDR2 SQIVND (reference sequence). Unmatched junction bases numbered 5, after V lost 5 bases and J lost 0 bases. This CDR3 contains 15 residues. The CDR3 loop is CASSPRTSNQETQYF. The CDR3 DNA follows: TGTGCCAGTAGTCCCCGGACTAGCAACCAAGAGACCCAGTACTTC. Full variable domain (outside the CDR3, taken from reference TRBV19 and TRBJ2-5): DGGITQSPKYLFRKEGQNVTLSCEQNLNHDAMYWYRQDPGQGLRLIYYSQIVNDFQKGDIAEGYSVSREKKESFPLTVTSAQKNPTAFYLCASSPRTSNQETQYFGPGTRLLVL.

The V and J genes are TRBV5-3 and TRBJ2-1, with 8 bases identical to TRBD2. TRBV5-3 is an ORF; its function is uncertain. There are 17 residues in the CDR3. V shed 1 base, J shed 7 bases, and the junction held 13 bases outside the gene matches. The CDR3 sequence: CARSLWTPRGENNEQFF. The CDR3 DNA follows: TGTGCCAGAAGCTTGTGGACCCCGCGGGGGGAGAATAATGAGCAGTTCTTC.

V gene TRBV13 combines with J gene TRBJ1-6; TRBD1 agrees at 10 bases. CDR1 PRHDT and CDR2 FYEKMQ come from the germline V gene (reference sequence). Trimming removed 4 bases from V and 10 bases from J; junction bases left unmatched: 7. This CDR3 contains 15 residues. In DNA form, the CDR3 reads TGTGCCAGCAGCTCTGGGACAGGGGTGCAATCACCCCTCCACTTT. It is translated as CASSSGTGVQSPLHF.

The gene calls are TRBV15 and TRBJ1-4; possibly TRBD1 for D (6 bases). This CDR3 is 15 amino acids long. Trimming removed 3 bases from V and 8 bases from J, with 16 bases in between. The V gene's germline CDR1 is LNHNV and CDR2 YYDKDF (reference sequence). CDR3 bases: TGTGCCACCAGCAGTACTCACAGGGTCAGAGAAAAACTGTTTTTT. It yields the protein CATSSTHRVREKLFF.

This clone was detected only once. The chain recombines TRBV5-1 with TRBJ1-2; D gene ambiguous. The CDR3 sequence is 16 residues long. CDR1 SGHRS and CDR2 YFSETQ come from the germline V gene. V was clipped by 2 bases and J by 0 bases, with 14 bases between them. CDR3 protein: CASSFQPGGANYGYTF. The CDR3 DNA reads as TGCGCCAGCAGCTTCCAACCCGGCGGGGCTAACTATGGCTACACCTTC.

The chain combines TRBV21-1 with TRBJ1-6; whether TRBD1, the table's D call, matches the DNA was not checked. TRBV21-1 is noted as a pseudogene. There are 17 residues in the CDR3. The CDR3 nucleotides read TGTGCCAGCAGCAAACTGGGCAGGGGGCAGCGAAATTCACCCCTCCACTTT. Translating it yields CASSKLGRGQRNSPLHF.

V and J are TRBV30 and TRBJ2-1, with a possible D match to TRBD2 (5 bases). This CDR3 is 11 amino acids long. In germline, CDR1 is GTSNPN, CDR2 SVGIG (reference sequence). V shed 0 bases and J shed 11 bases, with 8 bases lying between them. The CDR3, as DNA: TGTGCCTGGAGTGTGCTAGCTCAGCAGTTCTTC. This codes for CAWSVLAQQFF. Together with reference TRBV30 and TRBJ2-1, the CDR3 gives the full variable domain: SQTIHQWPATLVQPVGSPLSLECTVEGTSNPNLYWYRQAAGRGLQLLFYSVGIGQISSEVPQNLSASRPQDRQFILSSKKLLLSDSGFYLCAWSVLAQQFFGPGTRLTVL.

The CDR3 sequence: CASSTSTHMGTDTQYF. In nucleotides, the CDR3 is TGTGCCAGTAGTACTAGCACCCACATGGGTACAGATACGCAGTATTTT. This chain joins TRBV19 and TRBJ2-3; D is perhaps TRBD2 (5 bases). The CDR3 extends over 16 amino acids. V lost 4 bases, J lost 3 bases, and 17 bases lay in between. CDR1 and CDR2 from the germline V gene are LNHDA and SQIVND (reference sequence).

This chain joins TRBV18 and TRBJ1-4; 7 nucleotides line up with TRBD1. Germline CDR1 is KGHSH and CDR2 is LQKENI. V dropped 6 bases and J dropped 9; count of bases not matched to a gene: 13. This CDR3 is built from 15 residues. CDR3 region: CASSRTGTEVQKLFF. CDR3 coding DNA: TGTGCCAGCTCGCGGACCGGGACAGAGGTTCAAAAACTGTTTTTT.

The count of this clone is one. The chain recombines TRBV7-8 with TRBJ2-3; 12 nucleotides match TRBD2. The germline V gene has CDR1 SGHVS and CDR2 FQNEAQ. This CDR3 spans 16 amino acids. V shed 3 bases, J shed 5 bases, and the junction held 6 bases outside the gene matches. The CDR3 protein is CASSFWTSGAKDTQYF. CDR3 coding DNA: TGTGCCAGCAGCTTTTGGACTAGCGGGGCCAAAGATACGCAGTATTTT.

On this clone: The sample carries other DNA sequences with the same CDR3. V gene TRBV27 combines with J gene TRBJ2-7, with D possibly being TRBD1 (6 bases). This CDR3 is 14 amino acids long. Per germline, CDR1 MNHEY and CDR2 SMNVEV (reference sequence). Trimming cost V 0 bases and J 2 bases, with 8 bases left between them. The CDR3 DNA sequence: TGTGCCAGCAGTTTATCGTGGGGGCCCTACGAGCAGTACTTC. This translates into CASSLSWGPYEQYF.

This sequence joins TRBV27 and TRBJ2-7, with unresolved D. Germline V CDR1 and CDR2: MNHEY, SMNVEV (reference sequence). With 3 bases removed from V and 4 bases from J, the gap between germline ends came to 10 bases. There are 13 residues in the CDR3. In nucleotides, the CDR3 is TGTGCCAGCAGTTTTGGTTCGGGTTACGAGCAGTACTTC. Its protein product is CASSFGSGYEQYF.

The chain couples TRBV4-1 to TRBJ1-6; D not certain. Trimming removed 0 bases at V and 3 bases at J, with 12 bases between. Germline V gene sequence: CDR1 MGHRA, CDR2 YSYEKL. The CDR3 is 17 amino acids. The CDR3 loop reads CASSQDAAGYYNSPLHF. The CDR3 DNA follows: TGCGCCAGCAGCCAAGATGCGGCCGGTTACTATAATTCACCCCTCCACTTT.

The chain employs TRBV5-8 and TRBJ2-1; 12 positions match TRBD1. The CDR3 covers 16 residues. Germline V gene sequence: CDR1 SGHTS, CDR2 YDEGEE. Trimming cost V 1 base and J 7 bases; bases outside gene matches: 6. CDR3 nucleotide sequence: TGTGCCAGCAGCTTGACGGGGACAGGGGGCCGGAATGAGCAGTTCTTC. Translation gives CASSLTGTGGRNEQFF.

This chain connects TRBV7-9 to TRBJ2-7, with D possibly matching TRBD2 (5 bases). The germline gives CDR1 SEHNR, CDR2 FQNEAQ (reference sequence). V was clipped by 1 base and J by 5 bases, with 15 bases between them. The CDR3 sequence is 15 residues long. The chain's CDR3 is CASSLEGGYRDEQYF. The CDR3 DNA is TGTGCCAGCAGCTTAGAAGGAGGATATCGCGACGAGCAGTACTTC.